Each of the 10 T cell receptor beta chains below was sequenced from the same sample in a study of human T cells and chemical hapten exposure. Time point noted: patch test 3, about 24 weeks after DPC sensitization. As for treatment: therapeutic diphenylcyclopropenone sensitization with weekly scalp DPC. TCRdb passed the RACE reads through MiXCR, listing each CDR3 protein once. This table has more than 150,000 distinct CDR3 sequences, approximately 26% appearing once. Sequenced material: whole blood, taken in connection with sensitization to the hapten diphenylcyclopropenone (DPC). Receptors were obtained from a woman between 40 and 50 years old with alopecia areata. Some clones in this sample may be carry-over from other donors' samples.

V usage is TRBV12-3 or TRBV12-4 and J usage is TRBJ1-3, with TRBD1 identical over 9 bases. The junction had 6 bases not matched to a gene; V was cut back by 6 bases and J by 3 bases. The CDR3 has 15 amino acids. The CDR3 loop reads CASRPDRGNGNTIYF. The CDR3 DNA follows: TGTGCCAGCAGACCGGACAGGGGTAATGGAAACACCATATATTTT.

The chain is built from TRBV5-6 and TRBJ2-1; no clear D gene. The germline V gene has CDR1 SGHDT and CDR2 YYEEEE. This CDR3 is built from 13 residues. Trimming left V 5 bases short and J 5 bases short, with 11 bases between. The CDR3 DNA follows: TGTGCCAGCAGACCTGGGCCTCACAATGAGCAGTTCTTC. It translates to CASRPGPHNEQFF.

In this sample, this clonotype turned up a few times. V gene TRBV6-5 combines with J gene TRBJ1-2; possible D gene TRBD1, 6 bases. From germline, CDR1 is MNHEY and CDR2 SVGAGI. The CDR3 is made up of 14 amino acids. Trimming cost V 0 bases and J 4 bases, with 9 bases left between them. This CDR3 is CASSYSSGAYGYTF. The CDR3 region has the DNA TGTGCCAGCAGTTACTCGTCAGGGGCCTATGGCTACACCTTC.

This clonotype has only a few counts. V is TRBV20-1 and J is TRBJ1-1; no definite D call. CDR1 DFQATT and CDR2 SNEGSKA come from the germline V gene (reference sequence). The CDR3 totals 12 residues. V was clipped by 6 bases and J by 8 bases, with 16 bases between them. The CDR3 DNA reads TGCAGTGCCAGCATACGACCTCCCGAAGCTTTCTTT. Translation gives CSASIRPPEAFF.

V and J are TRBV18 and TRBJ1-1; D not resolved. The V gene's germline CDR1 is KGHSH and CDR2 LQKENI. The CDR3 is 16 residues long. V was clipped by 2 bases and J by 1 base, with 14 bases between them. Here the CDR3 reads CASSPINGVKNTEAFF. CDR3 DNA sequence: TGTGCCAGCTCACCAATCAACGGTGTTAAGAACACTGAAGCTTTCTTT.

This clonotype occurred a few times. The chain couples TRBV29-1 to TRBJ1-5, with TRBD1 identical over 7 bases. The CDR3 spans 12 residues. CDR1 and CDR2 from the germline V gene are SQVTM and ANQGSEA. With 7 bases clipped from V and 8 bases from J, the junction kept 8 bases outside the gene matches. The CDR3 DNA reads TGCAGCGCGGGACAGTCGGGGGAGCCCCAGCATTTT. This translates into CSAGQSGEPQHF.

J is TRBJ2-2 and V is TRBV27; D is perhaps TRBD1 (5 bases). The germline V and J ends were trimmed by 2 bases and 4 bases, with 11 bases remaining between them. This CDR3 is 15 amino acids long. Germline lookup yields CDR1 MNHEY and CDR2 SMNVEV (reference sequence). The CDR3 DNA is TGTGCCAGCAGTTTAGGGGCAGGGCGCACCGGGGAGCTGTTTTTT. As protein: CASSLGAGRTGELFF.

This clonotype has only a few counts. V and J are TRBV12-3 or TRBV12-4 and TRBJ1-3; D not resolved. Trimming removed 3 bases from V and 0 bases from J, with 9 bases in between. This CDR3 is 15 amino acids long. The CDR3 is CASSFGLRSGNTIYF. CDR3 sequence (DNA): TGTGCCAGCAGTTTCGGTCTCCGCTCTGGAAACACCATATATTTT.

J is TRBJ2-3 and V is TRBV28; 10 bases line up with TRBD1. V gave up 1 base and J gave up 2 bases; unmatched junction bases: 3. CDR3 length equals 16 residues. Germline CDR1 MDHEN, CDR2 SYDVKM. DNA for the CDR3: TGTGCCAGCAGTTTATTGGGGACAGGGGACACAGATACGCAGTATTTT. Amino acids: CASSLLGTGDTDTQYF.

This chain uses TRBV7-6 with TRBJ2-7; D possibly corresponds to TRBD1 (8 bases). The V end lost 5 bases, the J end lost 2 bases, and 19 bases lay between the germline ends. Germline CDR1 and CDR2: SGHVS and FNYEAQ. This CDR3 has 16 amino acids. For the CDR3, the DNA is TGTGCCAGCAGCACCTCAAATACAGGGGGGGCCTACGAGCAGTACTTC. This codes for CASSTSNTGGAYEQYF.